This TCR beta chain is from a study of naive and memory T cell subsets. Study findings and constraints: RNA-based TCR counts may shift with T cell activation and differentiation. A few larger clonotypes appeared in naive repertoires, especially CD8, possibly memory cells re-expressing CD45RA.

This clonotype was counted only a few times. What it binds is not known. This CDR3 has 16 amino acids. The V gene's germline CDR1 is MDHEN and CDR2 SYDVKM. The V and J ends lost 5 bases and 3 bases, in that order; junction bases with no gene match: 12. The beta constant-region primer was an equimolar mix of two oligonucleotides covering TRBC1 and TRBC2. Four rounds of PCR amplified the ligated cDNA using nested alpha and beta constant-region primers plus SP2. TCRdb re-analysed the UMI-ligation and nested PCR reads in MiXCR, keeping a single row per CDR3 protein. This table has roughly 100,000 distinct CDR3 sequences, about 14% appearing once.

This TCR came from a human donor in good health. The sequenced sample consisted of naive CD8+ T cells from blood. The chain has TRBV28 and TRBJ2-7; TRBD1 aligns across 8 bases. The CDR3 coding sequence is TGTGCCAGCAGTGCACCCCGGGACAGGAGAGACTACGAGCAGTACTTC. It translates to CASSAPRDRRDYEQYF.